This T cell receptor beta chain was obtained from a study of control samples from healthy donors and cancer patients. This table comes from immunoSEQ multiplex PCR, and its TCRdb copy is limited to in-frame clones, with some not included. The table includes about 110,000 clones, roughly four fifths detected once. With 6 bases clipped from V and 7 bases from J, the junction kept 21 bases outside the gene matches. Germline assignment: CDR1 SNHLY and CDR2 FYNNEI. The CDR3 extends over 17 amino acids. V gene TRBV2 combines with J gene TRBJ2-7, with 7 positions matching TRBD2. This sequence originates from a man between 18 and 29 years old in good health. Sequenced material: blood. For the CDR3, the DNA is TGTGCCAGCAGCGCGCCCTCCGGGGAGGGTCCGCACCGGGAGCAGTACTTC. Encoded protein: CASSAPSGEGPHREQYF.